Given below is one T cell receptor (beta chain) in context. Documented time point: pretreatment peripheral blood. The V and J ends lost 4 bases and 6 bases, in that order; junction bases with no gene match: 6. The CDR3 contains 16 residues. The germline gives CDR1 SGHRS, CDR2 YFSETQ. The data were obtained in a study of PD-L1 blockade in urothelial cancer. About the research overall: Median T cell yield per blood sample was about 150,000 cells.

TCRdb keeps only in-frame clones here, not all; method: immunoSEQ multiplex PCR. The repertoire holds tens of thousands of clones, with about 76% as singletons. The sequence was obtained from a man in his sixties or seventies with urothelial cancer. This rearrangement joins TRBV5-1 to TRBJ2-2; TRBD2 aligns across 13 bases. The input for sequencing was PBMCs, taken around atezolizumab (anti-PD-L1) treatment. Here the CDR3 DNA reads TGCGCCAGCAGCATTACTAGCGGGAGGGCCTCCGGGGAGCTGTTTTTT. Residues: CASSITSGRASGELFF. The whole variable domain, remainder taken from reference TRBV5-1 and TRBJ2-2, is KAGVTQTPRYLIKTRGQQVTLSCSPISGHRSVSWYQQTPGQGLQFLFEYFSETQRNKGNFPGRFSGRQFSNSRSEMNVSTLELGDSALYLCASSITSGRASGELFFGEGSRLTVL.